This T cell receptor beta chain was recovered during a study of T cell responses to AZD1222 COVID-19 vaccine. As for the study in general: It was second doses at about 4 or about 12 weeks that were pooled.

The table came from immunoSEQ multiplex PCR; TCRdb's copy has only in-frame clones and leaves some out. In the table there are 85,000 to 95,000 clones, about 90% of which are singletons. CDR1 LGHDT and CDR2 YNNKEL come from the germline V gene (reference sequence). J lost 1 base, V lost 1 base, and 5 bases had no gene match. The CDR3 is 17 amino acids. This specimen consisted of peripheral blood, obtained on day 0 of AZD1222 vaccination. The TCR originated in an adult in good health. The gene calls are TRBV3-1 (or the pseudogene TRBV3-2) and TRBJ2-2; 8 positions match TRBD2. The CDR3 reads CASSQVRLARNTGELFF. DNA for the CDR3: TGTGCCAGCAGCCAAGTCCGACTAGCGAGGAACACCGGGGAGCTGTTTTTT.